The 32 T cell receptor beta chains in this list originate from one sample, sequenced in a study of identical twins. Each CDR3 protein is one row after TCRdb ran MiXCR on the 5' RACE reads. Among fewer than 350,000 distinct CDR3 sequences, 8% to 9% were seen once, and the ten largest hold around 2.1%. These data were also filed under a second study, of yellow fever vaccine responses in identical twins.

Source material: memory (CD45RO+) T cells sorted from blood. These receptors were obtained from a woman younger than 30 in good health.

The DNA of the CDR3 is TGTGCCAGCAGATGCTACGAGCAGTACGTC. It translates to CASRCYEQYV. V and J are TRBV6-1 and TRBJ2-7, with unresolved D. With 6 bases removed from V and 3 bases from J, the gap between germline ends came to 3 bases. Looked up from germline, CDR1 is MNHNS and CDR2 is SASEGT. The CDR3 covers 10 residues.

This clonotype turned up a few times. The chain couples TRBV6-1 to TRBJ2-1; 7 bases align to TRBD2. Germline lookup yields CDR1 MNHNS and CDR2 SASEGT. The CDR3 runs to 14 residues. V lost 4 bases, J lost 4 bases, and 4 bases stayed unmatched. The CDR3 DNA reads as TGTGCCAGCAGTGTAGCGGGTGAATACAATGAGCAGTTCTTC. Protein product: CASSVAGEYNEQFF.

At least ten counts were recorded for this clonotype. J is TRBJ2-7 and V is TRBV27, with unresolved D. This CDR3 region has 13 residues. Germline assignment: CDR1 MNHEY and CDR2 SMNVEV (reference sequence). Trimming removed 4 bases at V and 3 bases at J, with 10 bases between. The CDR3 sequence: CASSSPMIYEQYF. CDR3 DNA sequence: TGTGCCAGCAGTTCCCCTATGATCTACGAGCAGTACTTC.

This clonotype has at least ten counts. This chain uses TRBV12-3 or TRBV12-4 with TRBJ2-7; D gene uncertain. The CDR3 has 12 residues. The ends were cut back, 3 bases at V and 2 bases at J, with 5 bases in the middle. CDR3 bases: TGTGCCAGCAGTTTCAGCACCTACGAGCAGTACTTC. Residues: CASSFSTYEQYF.

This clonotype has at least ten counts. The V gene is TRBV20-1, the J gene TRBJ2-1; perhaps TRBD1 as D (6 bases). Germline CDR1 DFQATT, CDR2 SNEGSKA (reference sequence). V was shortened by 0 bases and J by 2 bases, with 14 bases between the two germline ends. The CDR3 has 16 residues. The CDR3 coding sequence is TGCAGTGCTAGAGACTCAGGGGTCTGGCCCTACAATGAGCAGTTCTTC. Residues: CSARDSGVWPYNEQFF.

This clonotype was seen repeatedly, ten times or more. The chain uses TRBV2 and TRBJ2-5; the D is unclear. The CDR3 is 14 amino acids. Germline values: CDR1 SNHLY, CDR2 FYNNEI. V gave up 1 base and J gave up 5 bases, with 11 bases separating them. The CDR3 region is CASSEGPTLETQYF. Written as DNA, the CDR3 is TGTGCCAGCAGTGAAGGGCCCACGCTGGAGACCCAGTACTTC.

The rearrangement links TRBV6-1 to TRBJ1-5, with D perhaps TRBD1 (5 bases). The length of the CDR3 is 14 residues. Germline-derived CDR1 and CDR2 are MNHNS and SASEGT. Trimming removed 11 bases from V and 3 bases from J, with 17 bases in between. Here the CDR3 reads CAGSPGGANQPQHF. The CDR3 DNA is TGTGCCGGGTCACCAGGCGGGGCCAATCAGCCCCAGCATTTT.

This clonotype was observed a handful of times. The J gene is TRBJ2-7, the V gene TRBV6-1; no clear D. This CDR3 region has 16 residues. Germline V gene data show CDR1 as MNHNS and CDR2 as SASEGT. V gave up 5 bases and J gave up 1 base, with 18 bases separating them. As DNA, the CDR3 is TGTGCCAGCAGTCCCTTCGACTTCGACTCTTCCTACGAGCAGTACTTC. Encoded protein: CASSPFDFDSSYEQYF.

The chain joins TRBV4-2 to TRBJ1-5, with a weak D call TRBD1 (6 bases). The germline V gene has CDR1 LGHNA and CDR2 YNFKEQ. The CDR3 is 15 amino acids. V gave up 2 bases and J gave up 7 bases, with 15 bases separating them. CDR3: CASSQRPDSSQPQHF. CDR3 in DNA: TGTGCCAGCAGCCAAAGGCCGGACAGTTCACAGCCCCAGCATTTT.

Here the CDR3 reads CASSLSQVSGELFF. DNA of the CDR3: TGCGCCAGCAGCTTGAGTCAGGTCTCCGGGGAGCTGTTTTTT. The V call is TRBV5-1, the J call TRBJ2-2; D unresolved. Per germline, CDR1 SGHRS and CDR2 YFSETQ. This CDR3 has 14 residues. The germline V and J ends were trimmed by 1 base and 6 bases, with 10 bases remaining between them.

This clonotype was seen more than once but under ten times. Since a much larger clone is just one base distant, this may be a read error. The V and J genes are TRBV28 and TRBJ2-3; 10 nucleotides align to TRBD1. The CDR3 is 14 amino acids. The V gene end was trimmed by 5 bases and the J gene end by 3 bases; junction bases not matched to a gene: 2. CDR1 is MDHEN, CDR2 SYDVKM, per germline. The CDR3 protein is CASSGTGETDTQYF. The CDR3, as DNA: TGTGCCAGCAGTGGGACAGGGGAGACAGATACGCAGTATTTT.

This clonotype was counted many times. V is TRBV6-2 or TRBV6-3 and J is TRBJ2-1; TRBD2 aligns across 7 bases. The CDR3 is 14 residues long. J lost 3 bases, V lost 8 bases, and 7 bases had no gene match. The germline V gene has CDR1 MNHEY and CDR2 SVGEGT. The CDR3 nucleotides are TGTGCCAGCTTGTTGCGGGGGAACTACAATGAGCAGTTCTTC. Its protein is CASLLRGNYNEQFF.

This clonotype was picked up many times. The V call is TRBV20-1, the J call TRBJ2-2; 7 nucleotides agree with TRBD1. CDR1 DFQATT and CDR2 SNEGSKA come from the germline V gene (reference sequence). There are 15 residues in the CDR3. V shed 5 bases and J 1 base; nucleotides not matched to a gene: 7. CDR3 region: CSARSRGLNTGELFF. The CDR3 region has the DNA TGCAGTGCTCGTTCCAGGGGGTTGAACACCGGGGAGCTGTTTTTT.

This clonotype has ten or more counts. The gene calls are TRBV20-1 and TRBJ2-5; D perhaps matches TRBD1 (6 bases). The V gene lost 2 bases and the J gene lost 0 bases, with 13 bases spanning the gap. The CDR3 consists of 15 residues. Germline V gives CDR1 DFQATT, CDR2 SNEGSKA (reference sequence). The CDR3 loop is CSARNPGTHQETQYF. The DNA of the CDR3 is TGCAGTGCTAGAAATCCCGGGACACACCAAGAGACCCAGTACTTC.

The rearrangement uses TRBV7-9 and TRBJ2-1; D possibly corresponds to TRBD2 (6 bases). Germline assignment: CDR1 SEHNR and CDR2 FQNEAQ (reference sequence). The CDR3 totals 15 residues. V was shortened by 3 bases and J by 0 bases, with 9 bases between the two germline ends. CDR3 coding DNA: TGTGCCAGCAGCTTCAAGCGGGCCTCCTACAATGAGCAGTTCTTC. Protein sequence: CASSFKRASYNEQFF.

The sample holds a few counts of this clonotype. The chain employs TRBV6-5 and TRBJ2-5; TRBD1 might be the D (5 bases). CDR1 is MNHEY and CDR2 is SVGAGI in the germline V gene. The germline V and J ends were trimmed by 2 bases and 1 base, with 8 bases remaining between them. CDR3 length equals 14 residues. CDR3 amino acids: CASSYQGGQETQYF. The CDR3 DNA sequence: TGTGCCAGCAGTTACCAGGGTGGCCAAGAGACCCAGTACTTC.

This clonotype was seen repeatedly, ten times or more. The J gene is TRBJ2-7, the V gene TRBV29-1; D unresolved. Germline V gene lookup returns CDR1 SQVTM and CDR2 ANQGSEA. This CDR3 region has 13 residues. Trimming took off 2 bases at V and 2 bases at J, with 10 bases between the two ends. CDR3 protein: CSVELPGTYEQYV. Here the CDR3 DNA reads TGCAGCGTTGAACTCCCAGGTACCTACGAGCAGTACGTC.

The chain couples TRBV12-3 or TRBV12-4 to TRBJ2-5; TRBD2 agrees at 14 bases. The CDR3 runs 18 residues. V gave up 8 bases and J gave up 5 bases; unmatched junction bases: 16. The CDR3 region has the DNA TGTGCCAGCTGCCGCGCCGGGACTAGCGGGGGTTCATTGGAGACCCAGTACTTC. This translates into CASCRAGTSGGSLETQYF.

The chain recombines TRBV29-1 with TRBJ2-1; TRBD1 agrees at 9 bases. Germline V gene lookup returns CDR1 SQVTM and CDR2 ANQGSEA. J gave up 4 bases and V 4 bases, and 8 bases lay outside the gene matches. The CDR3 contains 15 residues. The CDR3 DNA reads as TGCAGCGTTGTCCCTTCGACAGGGGGTTACAATGAGCAGTTCTTC. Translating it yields CSVVPSTGGYNEQFF.

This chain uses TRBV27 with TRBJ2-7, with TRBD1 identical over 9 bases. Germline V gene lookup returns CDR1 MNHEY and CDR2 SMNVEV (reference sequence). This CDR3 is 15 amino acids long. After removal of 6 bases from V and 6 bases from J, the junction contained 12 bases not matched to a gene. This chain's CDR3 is CASRKPGQGLGEQYF. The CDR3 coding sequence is TGTGCCAGCAGGAAACCGGGACAGGGCCTAGGCGAGCAGTACTTC.

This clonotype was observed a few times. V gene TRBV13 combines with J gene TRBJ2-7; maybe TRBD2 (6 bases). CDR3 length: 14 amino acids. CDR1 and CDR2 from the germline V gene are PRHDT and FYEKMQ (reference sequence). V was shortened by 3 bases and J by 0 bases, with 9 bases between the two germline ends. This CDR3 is CASSFGGDSYEQYF. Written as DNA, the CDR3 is TGTGCCAGCAGCTTCGGGGGAGACTCCTACGAGCAGTACTTC.

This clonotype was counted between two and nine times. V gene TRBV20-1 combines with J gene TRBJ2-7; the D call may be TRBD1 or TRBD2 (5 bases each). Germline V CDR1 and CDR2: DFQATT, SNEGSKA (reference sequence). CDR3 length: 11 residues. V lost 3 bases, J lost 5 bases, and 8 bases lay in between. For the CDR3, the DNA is TGCAGTGCTAGTAGGGACCACGAGCAGTACTTC. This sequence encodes CSASRDHEQYF.

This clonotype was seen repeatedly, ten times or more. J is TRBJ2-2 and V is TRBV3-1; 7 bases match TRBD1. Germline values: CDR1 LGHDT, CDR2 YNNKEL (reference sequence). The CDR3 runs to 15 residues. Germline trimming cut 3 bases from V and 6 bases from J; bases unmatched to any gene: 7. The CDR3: CASSHVGGDAGELFF. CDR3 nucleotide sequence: TGTGCCAGCAGCCATGTAGGGGGCGACGCCGGGGAGCTGTTTTTT.

The CDR3 region is CASSLGYVGTEAFF. In DNA form, the CDR3 reads TGTGCCAGCAGTTTGGGGTATGTGGGTACTGAAGCTTTCTTT. This chain joins TRBV12-3 or TRBV12-4 and TRBJ1-1; D uncertain. The CDR3 is 14 residues long. Between the trimmed V and J ends, which lost 3 bases and 5 bases, there was a span of 13 bases.

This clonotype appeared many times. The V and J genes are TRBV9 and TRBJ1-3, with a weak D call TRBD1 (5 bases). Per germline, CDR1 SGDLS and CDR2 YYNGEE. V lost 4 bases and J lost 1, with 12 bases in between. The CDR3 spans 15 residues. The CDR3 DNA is TGTGCCAGCAGCCTTACAGGTGGTTCTGGAAACACCATATATTTT. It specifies CASSLTGGSGNTIYF.

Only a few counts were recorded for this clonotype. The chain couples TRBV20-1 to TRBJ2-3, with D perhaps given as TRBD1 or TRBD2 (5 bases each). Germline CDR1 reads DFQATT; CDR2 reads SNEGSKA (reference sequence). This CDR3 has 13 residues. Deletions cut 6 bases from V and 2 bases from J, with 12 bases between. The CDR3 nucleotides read TGCAGTGCCCCGGGACCTCCCACAGATACGCAGTATTTT. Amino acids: CSAPGPPTDTQYF.

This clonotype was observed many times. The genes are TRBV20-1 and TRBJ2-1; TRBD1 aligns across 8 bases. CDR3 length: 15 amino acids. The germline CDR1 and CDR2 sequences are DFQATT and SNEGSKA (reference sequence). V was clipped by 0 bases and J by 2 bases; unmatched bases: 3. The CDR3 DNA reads TGCAGTGCTAGAGACGGACAGGGCCCCTACAATGAGCAGTTCTTC. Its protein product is CSARDGQGPYNEQFF.

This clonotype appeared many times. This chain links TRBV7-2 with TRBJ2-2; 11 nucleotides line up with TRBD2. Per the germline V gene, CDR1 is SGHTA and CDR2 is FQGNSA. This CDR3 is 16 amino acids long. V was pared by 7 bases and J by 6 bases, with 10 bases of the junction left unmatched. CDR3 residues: CASTPPVLAGAGELFF. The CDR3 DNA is TGTGCCAGCACCCCCCCCGTACTAGCGGGAGCCGGGGAGCTGTTTTTT.

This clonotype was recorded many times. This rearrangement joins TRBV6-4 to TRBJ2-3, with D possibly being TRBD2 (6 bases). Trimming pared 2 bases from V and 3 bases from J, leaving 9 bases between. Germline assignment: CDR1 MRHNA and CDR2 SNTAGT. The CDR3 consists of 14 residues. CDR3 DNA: TGTGCCAGCAGTGACGTGGCGGGGACAGATACGCAGTATTTT. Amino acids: CASSDVAGTDTQYF.

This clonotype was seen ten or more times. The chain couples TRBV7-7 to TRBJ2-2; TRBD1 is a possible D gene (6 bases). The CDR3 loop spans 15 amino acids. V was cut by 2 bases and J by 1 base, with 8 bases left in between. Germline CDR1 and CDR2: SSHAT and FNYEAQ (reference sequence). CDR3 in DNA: TGTGCCAGCAGCTTACAGGGGCTGAACACCGGGGAGCTGTTTTTT. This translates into CASSLQGLNTGELFF.

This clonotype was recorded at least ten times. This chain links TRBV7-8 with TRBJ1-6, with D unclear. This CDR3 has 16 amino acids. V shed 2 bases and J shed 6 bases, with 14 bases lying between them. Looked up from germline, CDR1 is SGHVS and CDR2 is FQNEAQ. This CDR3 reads CASSLSLLHSNSPLHF. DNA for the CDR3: TGTGCCAGCAGCTTAAGTCTCCTACATAGTAATTCACCCCTCCACTTT.

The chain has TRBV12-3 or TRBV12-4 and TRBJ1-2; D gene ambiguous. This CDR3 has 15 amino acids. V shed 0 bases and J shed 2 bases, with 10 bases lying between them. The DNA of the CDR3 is TGTGCCAGCAGTTTAGCGATAGCCGGGAACTATGGCTACACCTTC. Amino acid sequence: CASSLAIAGNYGYTF.